The entry below gives a single T cell receptor beta chain sequence along with its context. This clonotype was seen only a few times. This clone's antigen is unknown. No much larger clonotype is one base removed from it; base qualities were not supplied. Instrument used: Illumina HiSeq 1500. TCRdb redid the processing of the public reads, applying fastp at Q25 and MiXCR, and retained in-frame beta chains. Every distinct CDR3 protein forms one entry, paired with its most common genes and DNA. The sample data list almost 500,000 distinct CDR3 sequences, and 11% of these were observed just once. The ten largest clones take up roughly 10% of the sample. This sample was taken from a study of T cell repertoires in cytomegalovirus infection (dated by TCRdb to about 2019). About the full investigation: Because public TCR beta signatures pointed to carriage of CMV infection together with the matching HLA type, the HLA type of each donor mattered for the analysis. Study-wide findings and limitations: The ex vivo response was dominated by HLA-C-restricted CMV-specific TCR beta clonotypes, which also provided the single most frequent clonotype in two of eight donors. Carriers of CMV infection plus the relevant HLA type were discriminated by the cumulative frequency of public TCR beta family members in the study cohort and in an independent roughly 340-donor cohort.

The source of this sequence is a human donor in good health (CMV status not recorded). Some clones in this sample may be carry-over from other donors' samples. Sequences were obtained from PBMCs.

The bases are TGCGCCAGCAGCCCAGAGAGGGGGCACTCACCCCTCCACTTT. It specifies CASSPERGHSPLHF. The chain is encoded by TRBV5-1 joined to TRBJ1-6; 7 bases in the middle match TRBD1. CDR1 and CDR2 are drawn from the germline V gene: SGHRS, YFSETQ. From the cysteine up to the phenylalanine, the CDR3 has a length of 14 residues. The sequence is cut down to CDR3 DNA, 42 bases in frame from base 1. Trimmed from V: 4 bases; trimmed from J: 10 bases; junction bases lacking a gene match: 8.